A selection of T cell receptor beta chains follows, all from one sample in a study of OX40 agonist ivuxolimab in advanced cancers. The protocol was immunoSEQ multiplex PCR, while the TCRdb copy is restricted to in-frame clones and leaves out a portion. Among about 55,000 clones listed, about 90% were seen once. Specimen: CD4+ or CD8+ T cells sorted from blood, collected in a trial of the OX40 agonist ivuxolimab. The receptor set was obtained from an adult with an advanced solid tumor such as melanoma, head and neck, liver or kidney cancer. CDR3s include the opening cysteine and the closing phenylalanine or tryptophan. D genes are given only for firm matches. For some rows the clone size is stated as once, few or many, or as a class when expanded; others skip it.

D gene: .
J gene: TRBJ1-1
V gene: TRBV5-1
clone size: .
CDR3 protein: CASSFYRATEAFF
CDR3 DNA: TGCGCCAGCAGCTTTTACAGGGCCACTGAAGCTTTCTTT

D gene: .
J gene: TRBJ1-4
V gene: TRBV2
clone size: .
CDR3 protein: CASTEYEKLFF
CDR3 DNA: TGTGCCAGCACCGAGTATGAAAAACTGTTTTTT

D gene: .
J gene: TRBJ2-5
V gene: TRBV6-6
clone size: .
CDR3 protein: CASRETGRGQETQYF
CDR3 DNA: TGTGCCAGCAGGGAGACAGGGAGGGGACAAGAGACCCAGTACTTC

D gene: TRBD1
J gene: TRBJ1-2
V gene: TRBV7-8
clone size: .
CDR3 protein: CASSLGAQGDGYTF
CDR3 DNA: TGTGCCAGCAGCTTAGGGGCACAGGGGGATGGCTACACCTTC

D gene: TRBD1
J gene: TRBJ1-6
V gene: TRBV6-5
clone size: .
CDR3 protein: CASSYDRAGSPLHF
CDR3 DNA: TGTGCCAGCAGTTACGACAGGGCGGGATCACCCCTCCACTTT

D gene: TRBD1
J gene: TRBJ2-5
V gene: TRBV7-6
clone size: once
CDR3 protein: CASSDRDRGETQYF
CDR3 DNA: TGTGCCAGCAGCGATAGGGACAGGGGAGAGACCCAGTACTTC

D gene: .
J gene: TRBJ1-3
V gene: TRBV6-5
clone size: .
CDR3 protein: CAGSQGGHSGNTIYF
CDR3 DNA: TGTGCCGGCAGCCAGGGCGGCCACTCTGGAAACACCATATATTTT

D gene: TRBD1
J gene: TRBJ1-2
V gene: TRBV9
clone size: once
CDR3 protein: CASSVEDRGLKGYTF
CDR3 DNA: TGTGCCAGCAGCGTCGAAGACAGGGGGCTGAAGGGCTACACCTTC

D gene: .
J gene: TRBJ1-2
V gene: TRBV6-6
clone size: .
CDR3 protein: CASSYPYGRNYGYTF
CDR3 DNA: TGTGCCAGCAGTTACCCCTACGGACGGAACTATGGCTACACCTTC

D gene: .
J gene: TRBJ1-5
V gene: TRBV27
clone size: .
CDR3 protein: CASSPQGSNQPQHF
CDR3 DNA: TGTGCCAGCAGCCCCCAAGGGAGCAATCAGCCCCAGCATTTT

D gene: .
J gene: TRBJ2-1
V gene: TRBV7-9
clone size: .
CDR3 protein: CASSLYLEGEQFF
CDR3 DNA: TGTGCCAGCAGCTTATACCTGGAAGGAGAGCAGTTCTTC

D gene: TRBD1
J gene: TRBJ1-5
V gene: TRBV30
clone size: .
CDR3 protein: CAWSGVATGLGNQPQHF
CDR3 DNA: TGTGCCTGGAGTGGGGTCGCGACAGGGCTTGGCAATCAGCCCCAGCATTTT

D gene: TRBD1
J gene: TRBJ1-6
V gene: TRBV11-1
clone size: .
CDR3 protein: CASSSPTGVGSPLHF
CDR3 DNA: TGTGCCAGCAGCTCTCCGACAGGGGTCGGTTCACCCCTCCACTTT

D gene: TRBD1
J gene: TRBJ2-1
V gene: TRBV6-5
clone size: .
CDR3 protein: CASSRDRGPYNEQFF
CDR3 DNA: TGTGCCAGCAGTCGCGACAGGGGCCCATACAATGAGCAGTTCTTC

D gene: .
J gene: TRBJ2-7
V gene: TRBV7-2
clone size: .
CDR3 protein: CASSGRTQSSYEQYF
CDR3 DNA: TGTGCCAGCAGCGGTCGGACACAGAGCTCCTACGAGCAGTACTTC

D gene: TRBD1
J gene: TRBJ1-5
V gene: TRBV28
clone size: .
CDR3 protein: CATRRPQGAAQHF
CDR3 DNA: TGTGCCACCCGACGACCCCAGGGGGCGGCCCAGCATTTT

D gene: .
J gene: TRBJ1-2
V gene: TRBV29-1
clone size: few
CDR3 protein: CSVPPWGVPGSYGYTF
CDR3 DNA: TGCAGCGTTCCTCCCTGGGGAGTTCCAGGATCCTATGGCTACACCTTC

D gene: TRBD1
J gene: TRBJ2-4
V gene: TRBV28
clone size: .
CDR3 protein: CASAPRTGKNIQYF
CDR3 DNA: TGTGCCAGCGCCCCCCGGACAGGGAAAAACATTCAGTACTTC

D gene: TRBD2
J gene: TRBJ2-7
V gene: TRBV18
clone size: .
CDR3 protein: CASSSTFSGTSYEQYF
CDR3 DNA: TGTGCCAGCTCATCCACTTTTAGCGGGACCTCCTACGAGCAGTACTTC

D gene: TRBD2
J gene: TRBJ2-1
V gene: TRBV19
clone size: .
CDR3 protein: CASSTRWGLAADNEQFF
CDR3 DNA: TGTGCCAGTAGTACCCGGTGGGGACTAGCGGCCGACAATGAGCAGTTCTTC

D gene: .
J gene: TRBJ1-5
V gene: TRBV28
clone size: .
CDR3 protein: CASTGWGRQPQHF
CDR3 DNA: TGTGCCAGCACCGGGTGGGGTCGGCAGCCCCAGCATTTT

D gene: TRBD2
J gene: TRBJ2-2
V gene: TRBV27
clone size: .
CDR3 protein: CASRLLAGVNTGELFF
CDR3 DNA: TGTGCCAGCAGACTATTAGCGGGGGTGAACACCGGGGAGCTGTTTTTT

D gene: .
J gene: TRBJ1-5
V gene: TRBV10-3
clone size: .
CDR3 protein: CAISSGGGQPQHF
CDR3 DNA: TGTGCCATCAGCTCTGGGGGGGGACAGCCCCAGCATTTT

D gene: TRBD1
J gene: TRBJ2-7
V gene: TRBV5-6
clone size: .
CDR3 protein: CASSFLGQGTYYEQYF
CDR3 DNA: TGTGCCAGCAGCTTTCTAGGACAGGGGACCTACTACGAGCAGTACTTC

D gene: .
J gene: TRBJ2-1
V gene: TRBV27
clone size: once
CDR3 protein: CASSPRGPSGNEQFF
CDR3 DNA: TGTGCCAGCAGTCCGCGGGGGCCAAGCGGGAATGAGCAGTTCTTC

D gene: .
J gene: TRBJ2-1
V gene: TRBV5-6
clone size: .
CDR3 protein: CASSLKGLVSYNEQFF
CDR3 DNA: TGTGCCAGCAGCTTGAAAGGGTTAGTTTCCTACAATGAGCAGTTCTTC

D gene: .
J gene: TRBJ2-7
V gene: TRBV7-9
clone size: once
CDR3 protein: CASKVAGSNEQYF
CDR3 DNA: TGTGCCAGCAAAGTCGCTGGATCCAACGAGCAGTACTTC

D gene: .
J gene: TRBJ2-2
V gene: TRBV28
clone size: .
CDR3 protein: CASRLQEITGELFF
CDR3 DNA: TGTGCCAGCAGGTTACAGGAGATCACCGGGGAGCTGTTTTTT

D gene: .
J gene: TRBJ2-1
V gene: TRBV5-6
clone size: .
CDR3 protein: CASSYREGTAYNEQFF
CDR3 DNA: TGTGCCAGCAGCTACCGCGAGGGTACTGCGTACAATGAGCAGTTCTTC

D gene: .
J gene: TRBJ2-2
V gene: TRBV5-1
clone size: .
CDR3 protein: CASSGPSSPGELFF
CDR3 DNA: TGCGCCAGCAGCGGACCCTCTTCCCCCGGGGAGCTGTTTTTT

D gene: TRBD2
J gene: TRBJ2-5
V gene: TRBV4-2
clone size: .
CDR3 protein: CASSQGLAGGQETQYF
CDR3 DNA: TGTGCCAGCAGCCAAGGGCTAGCGGGAGGGCAAGAGACCCAGTACTTC

D gene: .
J gene: TRBJ1-1
V gene: TRBV30
clone size: once
CDR3 protein: CAWSEGSSTEAFF
CDR3 DNA: TGTGCCTGGAGTGAAGGGTCAAGCACTGAAGCTTTCTTT

D gene: .
J gene: TRBJ1-3
V gene: TRBV7-8
clone size: .
CDR3 protein: CASSTTAGTYGNTIYF
CDR3 DNA: TGTGCCAGCAGCACGACGGCGGGTACCTATGGAAACACCATATATTTT

D gene: TRBD1
J gene: TRBJ1-3
V gene: TRBV5-6
clone size: .
CDR3 protein: CASSLGGTAGNTIYF
CDR3 DNA: TGTGCCAGCAGCTTAGGAGGGACAGCTGGAAACACCATATATTTT

D gene: .
J gene: TRBJ2-7
V gene: TRBV30
clone size: .
CDR3 protein: CAWSVPVRYYEQYF
CDR3 DNA: TGTGCCTGGAGTGTACCCGTCAGGTACTACGAGCAGTACTTC

D gene: .
J gene: TRBJ1-1
V gene: TRBV27
clone size: .
CDR3 protein: CASSVIGGWAEAFF
CDR3 DNA: TGTGCCAGCAGTGTTATCGGGGGTTGGGCTGAAGCTTTCTTT

D gene: TRBD1
J gene: TRBJ2-7
V gene: TRBV18
clone size: .
CDR3 protein: CASSPEGQGTYEQYF
CDR3 DNA: TGTGCCAGCTCACCAGAGGGACAGGGTACCTACGAGCAGTACTTC

D gene: .
J gene: TRBJ2-3
V gene: TRBV7-3
clone size: .
CDR3 protein: CASSLGRVEADTQYF
CDR3 DNA: TGTGCCAGCAGCTTAGGCAGGGTAGAAGCAGATACGCAGTATTTT

D gene: .
J gene: TRBJ2-7
V gene: TRBV28
clone size: .
CDR3 protein: CASSLSGLTYEQYF
CDR3 DNA: TGTGCCAGCAGTTTGTCGGGGTTGACCTACGAGCAGTACTTC

D gene: TRBD2
J gene: TRBJ2-7
V gene: TRBV29-1
clone size: .
CDR3 protein: CSVEDLRGGLYEQYF
CDR3 DNA: TGCAGCGTTGAAGATCTTCGGGGGGGACTCTACGAGCAGTACTTC

D gene: .
J gene: TRBJ2-2
V gene: TRBV6-6
clone size: .
CDR3 protein: CASSRGTGELFF
CDR3 DNA: TGTGCCAGCAGTCGAGGCACCGGGGAGCTGTTTTTT

D gene: .
J gene: TRBJ1-5
V gene: TRBV2
clone size: .
CDR3 protein: CASSPTGNSNQPQHF
CDR3 DNA: TGTGCCAGCAGCCCAACAGGAAATAGCAATCAGCCCCAGCATTTT

D gene: .
J gene: TRBJ1-1
V gene: TRBV14
clone size: .
CDR3 protein: CASSQDPVQWINTEAFF
CDR3 DNA: TGTGCCAGCAGCCAAGATCCTGTACAGTGGATCAACACTGAAGCTTTCTTT

D gene: TRBD2
J gene: TRBJ2-1
V gene: TRBV5-4
clone size: few
CDR3 protein: CASSSIAGVGYNEQFF
CDR3 DNA: TGTGCCAGCAGCTCTATAGCGGGAGTAGGGTACAATGAGCAGTTCTTC

D gene: TRBD2
J gene: TRBJ2-1
V gene: TRBV6-6
clone size: .
CDR3 protein: CASSSRLAENYNEQFF
CDR3 DNA: TGTGCCAGCAGTTCTAGACTAGCGGAGAACTACAATGAGCAGTTCTTC

D gene: .
J gene: TRBJ2-5
V gene: TRBV27
clone size: .
CDR3 protein: CASSFSRMETQYF
CDR3 DNA: TGTGCCAGCAGTTTCTCCCGCATGGAGACCCAGTACTTC

D gene: TRBD1
J gene: TRBJ2-7
V gene: TRBV11-2
clone size: .
CDR3 protein: CASSPLAGTGAYEQYF
CDR3 DNA: TGTGCCAGCAGCCCACTCGCCGGGACAGGGGCTTACGAGCAGTACTTC

D gene: .
J gene: TRBJ2-2
V gene: TRBV30
clone size: once
CDR3 protein: CAWSVRGAGVTGELFF
CDR3 DNA: TGTGCCTGGAGTGTACGGGGGGCAGGCGTGACCGGGGAGCTGTTTTTT

D gene: .
J gene: TRBJ2-7
V gene: TRBV19
clone size: few
CDR3 protein: CASSLRLAYEQYF
CDR3 DNA: TGTGCCAGTAGTCTCAGACTAGCCTACGAGCAGTACTTC

D gene: .
J gene: TRBJ1-2
V gene: TRBV21-1
clone size: few
CDR3 protein: CASSKREVDYGYTF
CDR3 DNA: TGTGCCAGCAGCAAACGAGAAGTCGACTATGGCTACACCTTC

D gene: TRBD1
J gene: TRBJ2-7
V gene: TRBV6-5
clone size: once
CDR3 protein: CASSLGQSVTYEQYF
CDR3 DNA: TGTGCCAGCAGTCTGGGACAGTCAGTCACCTACGAGCAGTACTTC

D gene: .
J gene: TRBJ1-4
V gene: TRBV7-9
clone size: .
CDR3 protein: CASSWGTGDNEKLFF
CDR3 DNA: TGTGCCAGCAGCTGGGGCACAGGAGATAATGAAAAACTGTTTTTT

D gene: .
J gene: TRBJ2-1
V gene: TRBV7-3
clone size: .
CDR3 protein: CASSPRGARIDEQFF
CDR3 DNA: TGTGCCAGCAGCCCCCGCGGGGCGAGGATAGATGAGCAGTTCTTC

D gene: .
J gene: TRBJ1-2
V gene: TRBV7-9
clone size: .
CDR3 protein: CASSSLAPGTNNYGYTF
CDR3 DNA: TGTGCCAGCAGCTCCCTAGCTCCAGGGACGAATAACTATGGCTACACCTTC

D gene: .
J gene: TRBJ2-3
V gene: TRBV28
clone size: .
CDR3 protein: CASSTRTRPSTDTQYF
CDR3 DNA: TGTGCCAGCAGTACGCGGACACGACCTAGCACAGATACGCAGTATTTT

D gene: .
J gene: TRBJ2-7
V gene: TRBV28
clone size: .
CDR3 protein: CASRRGTVEEQYF
CDR3 DNA: TGTGCCAGCAGAAGAGGGACGGTGGAGGAGCAGTACTTC

D gene: .
J gene: TRBJ1-2
V gene: TRBV12-1
clone size: .
CDR3 protein: CASSHKQGIGYTF
CDR3 DNA: TGTGCCAGCAGTCATAAACAGGGTATTGGTTACACCTTC

D gene: .
J gene: TRBJ2-3
V gene: TRBV7-2
clone size: once
CDR3 protein: CASSLSRSDTQYF
CDR3 DNA: TGTGCCAGCAGCTTGTCTCGGTCCGATACGCAGTATTTT

D gene: .
J gene: TRBJ2-1
V gene: TRBV2
clone size: .
CDR3 protein: CASILSVEQFF
CDR3 DNA: TGTGCCAGCATCTTGAGCGTTGAGCAGTTCTTC